The next 10 T cell receptor beta chains were all read from a single sample in a study of cytomegalovirus exposure and HLA in healthy donors. This PCR relied on a set of 60 Vbeta primers and 13 Jbeta primers. Profiling relied on immunoSEQ multiplex PCR, and the TCRdb table lists in-frame clones only, not all of them. This table holds approximately 180,000 clones, about four fifths found once. The material sequenced was PBMCs. The receptors were sampled from a woman between 40 and 50 years old in good health and CMV-seronegative.

This clone is a singleton in its sample. The CDR3 region is CASSQGQVVGGTIYF. The CDR3 region has the DNA TGTGCCAGCAGCCAAGGTCAGGTAGTAGGAGGCACCATATATTTT. The chain has TRBV4-2 and TRBJ1-3; D uncertain. The CDR3 covers 15 residues. The ends were cut back, 1 base at V and 9 bases at J, with 16 bases in the middle. Germline CDR1 reads LGHNA; CDR2 reads YNFKEQ.

The V and J genes are TRBV6-1 and TRBJ2-7, with a possible D match to TRBD1 (6 bases). This CDR3 contains 13 residues. Germline V gives CDR1 MNHNS, CDR2 SASEGT. V was trimmed by 7 bases and J by 1 base, leaving 11 bases between them. Here the CDR3 DNA reads TGTGCCAGCAAAACTGGACAGTCCTACGAGCAGTACTTC. This translates into CASKTGQSYEQYF.

A few counts support this clone. The chain recombines TRBV2 with TRBJ1-1; a weak D match, TRBD1 (6 bases). Between the trimmed V and J ends, which lost 6 bases and 1 base, there was a span of 15 bases. Germline V gene sequence: CDR1 SNHLY, CDR2 FYNNEI. The CDR3 covers 15 residues. The CDR3 is CASSRQAQPNTEAFF. The CDR3 region has the DNA TGTGCCAGCAGCAGACAGGCCCAACCGAACACTGAAGCTTTCTTT.

V gene TRBV11-2 combines with J gene TRBJ2-7; D perhaps matches TRBD2 (5 bases). With 4 bases removed from V and 5 bases from J, the gap between germline ends came to 12 bases. The CDR3 is 13 residues long. Germline values: CDR1 SGHAT, CDR2 FQNNGV. CDR3 amino acids: CASSSDWKHEQYV. The CDR3 nucleotides are TGTGCCAGCAGCTCGGACTGGAAACACGAGCAGTACGTC.

This clone has just one count. The V and J genes are TRBV5-1 and TRBJ2-2, with D uncertain. The ends were cut back, 0 bases at V and 1 base at J, with 7 bases in the middle. The CDR3 length is 15 residues. Germline assignment: CDR1 SGHRS and CDR2 YFSETQ. The CDR3: CASSLGPENTGELFF. The CDR3 nucleotides are TGCGCCAGCAGCTTGGGGCCAGAGAACACCGGGGAGCTGTTTTTT.

The rearrangement uses TRBV6-5 and TRBJ1-1, with D possibly being TRBD1 (5 bases). This CDR3 is built from 12 residues. The V gene's germline CDR1 is MNHEY and CDR2 SVGAGI. V dropped 5 bases and J dropped 7 bases, with 11 bases sitting between them. CDR3 bases: TGTGCCAGCAGTAACATGGGACTTGAAGCTTTCTTT. It specifies CASSNMGLEAFF.

The CDR3 here is CAWETGFNEKLFF. In DNA, the CDR3 is TGTGCCTGGGAGACAGGATTTAATGAAAAACTGTTTTTT. This sequence joins TRBV30 and TRBJ1-4; D perhaps matches TRBD1 (6 bases). The CDR3 has 13 residues. Germline CDR1 is GTSNPN and CDR2 is SVGIG (reference sequence). The germline V and J ends were trimmed by 5 bases and 4 bases, with 11 bases remaining between them.

This clone is a singleton in its sample. J is TRBJ2-1 and V is TRBV2, with 14 bases that match TRBD2. From germline, CDR1 is SNHLY and CDR2 FYNNEI. Trimming cost V 9 bases and J 7 bases; bases outside gene matches: 2. CDR3 length equals 13 residues. CDR3 sequence (DNA): TGTGCCAGGGGACTAGCGGGAGTGAATGAGCAGTTCTTC. It codes for CARGLAGVNEQFF.

This sequence joins TRBV11-2 and TRBJ2-7, with D possibly TRBD1 on 5 matching bases. Germline CDR1 and CDR2: SGHAT and FQNNGV. V lost 4 bases and J lost 6, with 19 bases in between. The CDR3 extends over 15 amino acids. CDR3 in DNA: TGTGCCAGCAGCTCCTTACAGGAAACCCTTGCCGAGCAGTACTTC. This sequence encodes CASSSLQETLAEQYF.

This chain links TRBV19 with TRBJ2-7, with D maybe TRBD2 (6 bases). In germline, CDR1 is LNHDA, CDR2 SQIVND (reference sequence). The CDR3 is 14 residues long. The ends were cut back, 5 bases at V and 3 bases at J, with 14 bases in the middle. The CDR3 region has the DNA TGTGCCAGTAGTCTACGGGGGACCAACTACGAGCAGTACTTC. As protein: CASSLRGTNYEQYF.